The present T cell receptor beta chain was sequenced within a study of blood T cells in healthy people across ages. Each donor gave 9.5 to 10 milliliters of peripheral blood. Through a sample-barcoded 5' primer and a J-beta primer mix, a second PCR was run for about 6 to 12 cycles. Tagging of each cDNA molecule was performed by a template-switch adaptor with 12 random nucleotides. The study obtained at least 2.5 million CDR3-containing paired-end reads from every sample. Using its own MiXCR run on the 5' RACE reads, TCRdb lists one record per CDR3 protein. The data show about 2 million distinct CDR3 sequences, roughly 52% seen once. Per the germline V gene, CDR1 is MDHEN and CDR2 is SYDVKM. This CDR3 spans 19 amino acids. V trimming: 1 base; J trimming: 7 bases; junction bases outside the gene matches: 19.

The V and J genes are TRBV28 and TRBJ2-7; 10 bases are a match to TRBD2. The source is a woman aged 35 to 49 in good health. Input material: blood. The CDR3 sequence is CASSLLGASGGTHYNEQYF. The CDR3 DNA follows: TGTGCCAGCAGTTTATTAGGGGCTAGCGGGGGAACTCATTACAATGAGCAGTACTTC.